A single sample gave rise to the 5 T cell receptor beta chains below, sequenced in a study of CXCR3-negative and CXCR3-positive naive CD8 T cells. Preparation of TRB cDNA libraries relied on 5' RACE carrying UMI labels. From the 5' RACE reads, TCRdb lists one entry per CDR3 protein and no DNA. This table holds tens of thousands of distinct CDR3 sequences. Sequenced material: memory CD8+ T cells from blood. Source of these receptors: a human donor in good health. Some clones in this sample may be carry-over from other donors' samples.

This chain uses TRBV7-8 with TRBJ2-7. Germline V gene sequence: CDR1 SGHVS, CDR2 FQNEAQ. The CDR3 loop spans 11 amino acids. CDR3: CASSSFGEQYF.

J is TRBJ2-1 and V is TRBV28; TCRdb lists TRBD2, though no DNA is available to test this call. Germline V gene data show CDR1 as MDHEN and CDR2 as SYDVKM. The CDR3 contains 17 residues. CDR3 protein: CASSLLTGAGGYNEQFF.

The V call is TRBV6-2 or TRBV6-3, the J call TRBJ2-3; TCRdb returns TRBD1, unconfirmable since there is no DNA. The germline CDR1 and CDR2 sequences are MNHEY and SVGEGT. This CDR3 is 13 amino acids long. CDR3 loop: CASSTTGPPVQYF.

The rearrangement uses TRBV15 and TRBJ2-1; no DNA is available, so the TRBD2 call from TCRdb remains unchecked. CDR1 and CDR2 (germline): LNHNV, YYDKDF (reference sequence). The CDR3 covers 14 residues. This CDR3 reads CATSMSGGNNEQFF.

The rearrangement joins TRBV7-2 to TRBJ2-5; lacking DNA, the TRBD1 call made by TCRdb goes unchecked. This CDR3 spans 14 amino acids. The germline gives CDR1 SGHTA, CDR2 FQGNSA. The CDR3 spells CASSQGAGGGGQYF.